Included here is one T cell receptor (beta chain) sequence, with context. Original handling: Amplifying reference gene primers gave estimates of nucleated cell counts. This table comes from immunoSEQ multiplex PCR, and its TCRdb copy is limited to in-frame clones, with some not included. D and trimming were read from the DNA, whereas the V and J calls and clone size are those reported in that table. The profile covers roughly 270,000 clones, with 88% appearing a single time and 9% to 9.5% taken by the ten largest. Trimming took 5 bases from V and 0 from J, leaving 17 bases between them. Germline V gene data show CDR1 as SGHAT and CDR2 as FQNNGV. The CDR3 is made up of 17 amino acids. This sample was taken from a study of blood T cell repertoires in COVID-19.

This chain links TRBV11-2 with TRBJ1-3; D is perhaps TRBD1 (6 bases). Sequenced input: peripheral blood. The sequence derives from a man between 18 and 29 years old with active or convalescent COVID-19. The CDR3 DNA reads TGTGCCAGCAGCACAATTACAGGGTTCTACTCTGGAAACACCATATATTTT. Its protein product is CASSTITGFYSGNTIYF.